The T cell receptor beta chain under discussion was sequenced for a study of CD8+CD57+ T cells in acquired aplastic anemia. Overall study context: Sorted CD4+ and CD8+ cells gave an average of roughly 3.3 ug of DNA.

All sequencing subjects had displayed CD8+CD57+ cell expansion on flow cytometry. CDR3 length: 16 residues. Looked up from germline, CDR1 is DFQATT and CDR2 is SNEGSKA (reference sequence). V lost 3 bases and J lost 1; bases outside the gene matches: 10. The use of genomic DNA as template underpinned the TCR beta VDJ and CDR3 profiling. MiXCR, applied by TCRdb to the reads, yields one record per CDR3 protein. The data show 300,000 or so distinct CDR3 sequences, 45% to 65% seen once. This TCR came from a human donor with aplastic anemia. Sequencing was done on a sample of sorted CD4+, CD8+, or CD8+CD57+ T cells (not recorded which) from PBMCs. The chain recombines TRBV20-1 with TRBJ2-7; 9 bases match TRBD1. The CDR3 sequence: CSARATGQGFSYEQYF. The DNA for the CDR3 is TGCAGTGCTAGGGCAACGGGACAGGGATTTTCCTACGAGCAGTACTTC.